A selection of T cell receptor beta chains follows, all from one sample in a study of molecular identifiers for immune sequencing clone quantification. Each CDR3 protein is one row after TCRdb ran MiXCR on the PCR reads. The sample lists some 580,000 distinct CDR3 sequences; 25% were seen once. The sample taken for sequencing was naive CD8+ T cells from blood, with Jurkat cell RNA spiked in. The origin of the receptors is a human donor in good health. Some libraries in this study had Jurkat cell RNA spiked in. Each CDR3 is given with its conserved first and last residue. Fields, in order: CDR3 length, J gene, clone size, V gene, D gene, CDR3 DNA, CDR3 protein. A D gene is named only where the DNA matches it firmly. Rows may omit the clone size; those that give it use once, few, many or a size class.

14	TRBJ1-1	many	TRBV29-1	TRBD1	TGCAGCGTTGATCAGGGGGCGGCGAACACTGAAGCTTTCTTT	CSVDQGAANTEAFF
15	TRBJ2-3	.	TRBV28	.	TGTGCCAGCAGTTTAGAGGCACCAGACACAGATACGCAGTATTTT	CASSLEAPDTDTQYF
15	TRBJ2-7	.	TRBV4-3	.	TGCGCCGGCAGCCAAGATGCGGTTTACTCCTACGAGCAGTACTTC	CAGSQDAVYSYEQYF
16	TRBJ2-6	few	TRBV7-9	.	TGTGCCAGCAGCCCTCGGGACGGCTCTGGGGCCAACGTCCTGACTTTC	CASSPRDGSGANVLTF
15	TRBJ1-6	.	TRBV7-6	TRBD1	TGTGCCAGCAGCGCGACCGGGGACAGGGTTTCACCCCTCCACTTT	CASSATGDRVSPLHF
13	TRBJ1-1	many	TRBV3-1	.	TGTGCCAGCAGCCAAGATAGTACCACTGAAGCTTTCTTT	CASSQDSTTEAFF
17	TRBJ2-5	few	TRBV13	TRBD1	TGTGCCAGCAGCTTAGGGGTGGGACAGGGGTACCAAGAGACCCAGTACTTC	CASSLGVGQGYQETQYF
16	TRBJ2-7	many	TRBV5-4	TRBD2	TGTGCCAGCAGCCAAGGATTTAGCGGGAGTCTGGAAGAGCAGTACTTC	CASSQGFSGSLEEQYF
15	TRBJ1-4	many	TRBV6-5	.	TGTGCCAGCACTCCGAATTTAGGCTCTAATGAAAAACTGTTTTTT	CASTPNLGSNEKLFF
17	TRBJ1-1	many	TRBV28	.	TGTGCCAGCAGTGAACGATTTCCGCAGGGGCCGCACACTGAAGCTTTCTTT	CASSERFPQGPHTEAFF
13	TRBJ2-1	.	TRBV6-5	TRBD1	TGTGCCAGCGGGACAGGGGCCTACAATGAGCAGTTCTTC	CASGTGAYNEQFF
16	TRBJ2-2	once	TRBV27	.	TGTGCCAGCAGTATAATGGACCCCCGGGGGACCGGGGAGCTGTTTTTT	CASSIMDPRGTGELFF
15	TRBJ1-4	few	TRBV7-9	.	TGTGCCAGCAGACGCGGACTGGCAACTAATGAAAAACTGTTTTTT	CASRRGLATNEKLFF
16	TRBJ2-1	.	TRBV7-2	TRBD2	TGTGCCAGCAGCCCTACTAGCGGGGGAACCTACAATGAGCAGTTCTTC	CASSPTSGGTYNEQFF
16	TRBJ2-2	.	TRBV20-1	TRBD2	TGCAGTGTTAGGACAAGCGGGGGAATTTACACCGGGGAGCTGTTTTTT	CSVRTSGGIYTGELFF
15	TRBJ2-2	.	TRBV27	TRBD2	TGTGCCAGCAGTCCCGGGACTAGCCGGGCCGGGGAGCTGTTTTTT	CASSPGTSRAGELFF
14	TRBJ1-5	.	TRBV27	.	TGTGCCAGCAGCCCGGGGTATAGCACTCAGCCCCAGCATTTT	CASSPGYSTQPQHF
14	TRBJ2-7	few	TRBV4-3	TRBD2	TGCGCCAGCAGCCCAACTAGCGATCGTTACGAGCAGTACTTC	CASSPTSDRYEQYF
14	TRBJ2-5	.	TRBV7-9	TRBD2	TGTGCCAGCGGTTTTAGCGGGGTCCAAGAGACCCAGTACTTC	CASGFSGVQETQYF
20	TRBJ2-1	.	TRBV9	TRBD1	TGTGCCAGCAGCGTAGGACGAGGGACAGGGACAGTTGGGCTTGGGAATGAGCAGTTCTTC	CASSVGRGTGTVGLGNEQFF
10	TRBJ2-5	many	TRBV29-1	.	TGCAGCGCCATCTCAGAGACCCAGTACTTC	CSAISETQYF
15	TRBJ2-1	.	TRBV3-1	.	TGTGCCAGCAGCCACGTCGGCGGCTCCTACAATGAGCAGTTCTTC	CASSHVGGSYNEQFF
15	TRBJ1-5	many	TRBV3-1	.	TGTGCCAGCAGCCAAGAGGGCAGGGCTGGTCAGCCCCAGCATTTT	CASSQEGRAGQPQHF
14	TRBJ2-1	.	TRBV24-1	TRBD2	TGTGCCACCAGTGATTCCGGGACTAGCTTTGAGCAGTTCTTC	CATSDSGTSFEQFF
15	TRBJ2-3	few	TRBV11-2	.	TGTGCCAGCAGCTTAGGGGGACGGTTCACAGATACGCAGTATTTT	CASSLGGRFTDTQYF
12	TRBJ2-7	few	TRBV15	.	TGTGCCACCAGTGACTTCGTCGGCGAGCAGTACTTC	CATSDFVGEQYF
16	TRBJ2-1	many	TRBV4-1	TRBD2	TGCGCCAGCAGCCAAGGGACTAGCGGGAGTTACAATGAGCAGTTCTTC	CASSQGTSGSYNEQFF
15	TRBJ1-2	many	TRBV9	.	TGTGCCAGCAGCGGAGGCCAGGTGCCAGCTTTTGACTACACCTTC	CASSGGQVPAFDYTF
11	TRBJ2-3	many	TRBV6-5	.	TGTGCCAGCCTACAGTTAGATACGCAGTATTTT	CASLQLDTQYF
15	TRBJ2-5	few	TRBV11-2	.	TGTGCCAGCAGCCTGTGGACAGAACCTCAAGAGACCCAGTACTTC	CASSLWTEPQETQYF
17	TRBJ1-4	many	TRBV6-2/TRBV6-3	.	TGTGCCAGCAGTTTGGACCGAGACGATGCAACTAATGAAAAACTGTTTTTT	CASSLDRDDATNEKLFF
14	TRBJ1-1	.	TRBV18	.	TGTGCCAGCTCACCAAAGGACTCGCGGACTGAAGCTTTCTTT	CASSPKDSRTEAFF
14	TRBJ2-7	.	TRBV6-5	TRBD1	TGTGCCAGCAGTCAACAGGGGCTAACAGTCGAGCAGTACTTC	CASSQQGLTVEQYF
14	TRBJ1-2	many	TRBV28	TRBD1	TGTGCCAGCAGTTCGGGACAGGCGATCTATGGCTACACCTTC	CASSSGQAIYGYTF
15	TRBJ2-7	few	TRBV5-6	.	TGTGCCAGCAGCGGGGGGACAGCCACATACTACGAGCAGTACTTC	CASSGGTATYYEQYF
15	TRBJ1-2	few	TRBV13	.	TGTGCCACCCCCCCACCTCCCAGGGGCTGGGATGGCTACACCTTC	CATPPPPRGWDGYTF
15	TRBJ2-7	.	TRBV7-9	TRBD1	TGTGCCAGCAGCTCCCGGGACAGAACCGACTACGAGCAGTACTTC	CASSSRDRTDYEQYF
16	TRBJ2-7	many	TRBV14	TRBD2	TGTGCCAGCAGCCAACACGTTGGACTAGCGGTGGTCGAGCAGTACTTC	CASSQHVGLAVVEQYF
13	TRBJ2-7	many	TRBV29-1	.	TGCAGCGTCGTGCCGGGGGGCGCCTACGAGCAGTACTTC	CSVVPGGAYEQYF
13	TRBJ2-7	few	TRBV7-9	.	TGTGCCAGCAGCCCGCGGACAGCGCCCGAGCAGTACTTC	CASSPRTAPEQYF
12	TRBJ1-1	many	TRBV9	.	TGTGCCAGCAGCGCCCTAGACAGAATACTAGATTTT	CASSALDRILDF
15	TRBJ2-1	many	TRBV19	.	TGTGCCAGTAGTATAGTCGAGAGCTCCTACAATGAGCAGTTCTTC	CASSIVESSYNEQFF